This TCR beta chain was profiled in a study of blood T cells in healthy people across ages. Whole-study findings and limits: Those diversity estimates obtained from one million T cells were thought to be underestimates.

As for this clonotype: The antigen is unknown.

This CDR3 region has 14 residues. V trimming: 2 bases; J trimming: 5 bases; junction bases outside the gene matches: 5. The V gene's germline CDR1 is SGDLS and CDR2 YYNGEE. Using a J-beta primer mix together with a sample-barcoded 5' primer, a second PCR was run for about 6 to 11 cycles. From the 5' RACE reads, TCRdb called clonotypes with MiXCR, one entry per CDR3 protein. This table holds roughly 800,000 distinct CDR3 sequences, roughly 64% found once. Source material: blood. This chain links TRBV9 with TRBJ2-5, with TRBD1 matching 8 bases. The TCR originated in a man in his thirties or forties in good health. The CDR3 sequence is CASSVGQGWETQYF. For the CDR3, the DNA is TGTGCCAGCAGCGTCGGACAGGGTTGGGAGACCCAGTACTTC.